This T cell receptor beta chain was sequenced for a study of identical twins. Study-wide results and limits: Abundant cord blood beta clonotypes carried fewer insertions; memory repertoires showed none.

In every case, the donor was a healthy Caucasian. About this clonotype itself: Its target is not known.

Template switching created a universal primer site, and the cDNA included unique molecular identifiers. TCRdb re-called the 5' RACE reads through MiXCR, storing one row per CDR3 protein. The sample contains a few hundred thousand distinct CDR3 sequences, more than 9.5% of which appear only once. The same data also went into a second study, on yellow fever vaccine responses in identical twins.

Sequences were obtained from memory (CD45RO+) T cells sorted from blood. This clonotype was sampled from a woman in her late teens or twenties in good health.

The CDR3 is CASRGLLLAGELFF. CDR3 nucleotides: TGTGCCAGCAGAGGACTACTCCTCGCCGGGGAGCTGTTTTTT. V gene TRBV28 combines with J gene TRBJ2-2; tentative D call: TRBD2 (6 bases). CDR1 MDHEN and CDR2 SYDVKM come from the germline V gene. Deletions cut 6 bases from V and 6 bases from J, with 14 bases between. The CDR3 totals 14 residues.